This TCR beta chain was observed in a study of T cell changes during pregnancy in multiple sclerosis. This clone was recorded once. Sequencing used immunoSEQ multiplex PCR; TCRdb keeps in-frame clones, though not all of them. The sample has about 50,000 clones, roughly nine tenths seen once. The specimen comprised CD4+ T cells from peripheral blood mononuclear cells, sampled after pregnancy. This clonotype originated in a female donor with multiple sclerosis, enrolled in a pregnancy study.

The CDR3 nucleotides are TGTGCCAGCAGTCGACAGGGTTTAGGCCGAGAGCAGTACTTC. The encoded protein is CASSRQGLGREQYF. The chain recombines TRBV28 with TRBJ2-7; TRBD1 matches 7 bases. CDR1 MDHEN and CDR2 SYDVKM come from the germline V gene. CDR3 length equals 14 residues. V lost 5 bases to trimming and J lost 7 bases; unmatched junction nucleotides: 11.